This TCR beta chain stems from a study of radiation and T cells in renal cell carcinoma. The wider study: Nephrectomy followed 15 Gy stereotactic body radiation by 4 weeks. Study results and caveats: Pretreatment tumor biopsies were lacking, so baseline clonotypes are unknown. From baseline, blood top tumor clonotypes peaked at 2 weeks post-radiation.

As to time point: baseline pretreatment blood. Treatment here: 15 Gy SBRT to primary tumor, nephrectomy 4 weeks later. This renal cell carcinoma was of the clear cell type. Some clones are missing from TCRdb's copy, which holds only in-frame ones; the method was immunoSEQ multiplex PCR. The sample has about 88,000 clones, approximately 86% seen once. As regards this clone: Its matching antigen is unknown. The sample carries other DNA sequences with the same CDR3.

V trimming: 3 bases; J trimming: 2 bases; junction bases outside the gene matches: 4. CDR3 length: 16 residues. In germline, CDR1 is SGDLS, CDR2 YYNGEE. The sequences come from blood, collected from a patient whose treatment included radiotherapy and nephrectomy. The chain links TRBV9 to TRBJ2-3, with TRBD2 matching over 12 bases. The clonotype was recovered from a man aged 50-59 years with renal cell carcinoma. CDR3 bases: TGTGCCAGCAGCGGGCTAGCGGGGGGGCCCACAGATACGCAGTATTTT. Encoded protein: CASSGLAGGPTDTQYF.